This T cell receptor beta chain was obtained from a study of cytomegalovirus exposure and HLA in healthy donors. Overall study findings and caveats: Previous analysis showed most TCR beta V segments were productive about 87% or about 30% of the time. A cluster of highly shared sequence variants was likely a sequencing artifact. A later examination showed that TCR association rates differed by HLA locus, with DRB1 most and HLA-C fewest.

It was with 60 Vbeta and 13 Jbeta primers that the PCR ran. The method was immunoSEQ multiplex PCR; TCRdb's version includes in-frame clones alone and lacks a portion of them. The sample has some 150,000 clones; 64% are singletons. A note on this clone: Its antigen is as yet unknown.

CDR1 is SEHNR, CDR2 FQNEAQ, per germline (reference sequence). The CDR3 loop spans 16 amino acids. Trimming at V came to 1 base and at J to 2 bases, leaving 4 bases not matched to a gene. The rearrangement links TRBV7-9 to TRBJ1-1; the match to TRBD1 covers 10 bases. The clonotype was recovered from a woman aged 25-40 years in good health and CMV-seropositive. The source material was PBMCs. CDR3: CASSLGQGAGNTEAFF. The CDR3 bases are TGTGCCAGCAGCTTAGGACAGGGGGCGGGAAACACTGAAGCTTTCTTT. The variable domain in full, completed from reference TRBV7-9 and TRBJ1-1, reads DTGVSQNPRHKITKRGQNVTFRCDPISEHNRLYWYRQTLGQGPEFLTYFQNEAQLEKSRLLSDRFSAERPKGSFSTLEIQRTEQGDSAMYLCASSLGQGAGNTEAFFGQGTRLTVV.